The T cell receptor (beta chain) under discussion was sequenced for a study of blood T cell repertoires in COVID-19. Method: immunoSEQ multiplex PCR; TCRdb's copy keeps in-frame clones and lacks some. Of 120,000 to 150,000 clones listed, about three quarters are singletons. V lost 2 bases and J lost 0, with 18 bases in between. This CDR3 region has 17 residues. The germline V gene has CDR1 SGHKS and CDR2 YYEKEE (reference sequence). Source material: peripheral blood. This rearrangement joins TRBV5-5 to TRBJ2-7; D might be TRBD1 (8 bases). The receptor comes from an elderly man with acute or convalescent COVID-19. The CDR3 here is CASSLKWGGQVSYEQYF. DNA for the CDR3: TGTGCCAGCAGCTTAAAGTGGGGGGGACAGGTCTCCTACGAGCAGTACTTC.